The 29 T cell receptor beta chains listed next were all sequenced from one sample in a study of identical twins. TCRdb processed the 5' RACE reads anew with MiXCR; each CDR3 protein has one entry. Of a few hundred thousand distinct CDR3 sequences in the sample, roughly 13% were seen once. Separately, the same data were catalogued under a study of yellow fever vaccine responses in identical twins.

Sequenced input: memory (CD45RO+) T cells sorted from blood. Receptor source: a woman aged 18-30 years in good health.

There are many counts of this clonotype. This chain connects TRBV10-2 to TRBJ2-1; D not resolved. V shed 4 bases and J shed 6 bases, with 4 bases lying between them. This CDR3 spans 11 amino acids. Germline V lookup: CDR1 WSHSY, CDR2 SAAADI. CDR3 loop: CASSATNEQFF. CDR3 nucleotides: TGCGCCAGCAGTGCTACCAATGAGCAGTTCTTC.

This clonotype has at least ten counts. The chain uses TRBV12-3 or TRBV12-4 and TRBJ1-5; D unclear. The CDR3 spans 13 residues. Trimming removed 3 bases from V and 4 bases from J, with 7 bases in between. The DNA of the CDR3 is TGTGCCAGCAGTTTTCTCTTTAATCAGCCCCAGCATTTT. It yields the protein CASSFLFNQPQHF.

V gene TRBV5-1 combines with J gene TRBJ2-1; perhaps D is TRBD1 or TRBD2 (7 bases each). This CDR3 comprises 17 residues. Deletions cut 1 base from V and 9 bases from J, with 23 bases between. The V gene's germline CDR1 is SGHRS and CDR2 YFSETQ. The CDR3 nucleotides read TGCGCCAGCAGCTTGCCCAGGGGGGGTACGGGGGCTGGTGAGCAGTTCTTC. It yields the protein CASSLPRGGTGAGEQFF. The variable domain in full, completed from reference TRBV5-1 and TRBJ2-1, reads KAGVTQTPRYLIKTRGQQVTLSCSPISGHRSVSWYQQTPGQGLQFLFEYFSETQRNKGNFPGRFSGRQFSNSRSEMNVSTLELGDSALYLCASSLPRGGTGAGEQFFGPGTRLTVL.

J is TRBJ2-3 and V is TRBV6-1, with D possibly being TRBD1 (6 bases). The CDR3 extends over 14 amino acids. The germline V and J ends were trimmed by 5 bases and 6 bases, with 15 bases remaining between them. The germline CDR1 and CDR2 sequences are MNHNS and SASEGT. In nucleotides, the CDR3 is TGTGCCAGCAGTACAGGGCCCTGGGCGGATACGCAGTATTTT. Its protein is CASSTGPWADTQYF.

There are a few counts of this clonotype. V usage is TRBV4-3 and J usage is TRBJ1-2; TRBD1 matches 7 bases. Germline V gene data show CDR1 as LGHNA and CDR2 as YSLEER. There are 14 residues in the CDR3. Unmatched junction bases numbered 7, after V lost 4 bases and J lost 5 bases. The CDR3 region has the DNA TGCGCCAGCAGCCCAGACGGGACAGCATATGGCTACACCTTC. Its protein is CASSPDGTAYGYTF.

This chain uses TRBV4-3 with TRBJ2-1, with D unclear. V gave up 0 bases and J gave up 3 bases, with 18 bases separating them. The CDR3 totals 18 residues. Germline loops: CDR1 LGHNA, CDR2 YSLEER. In DNA, the CDR3 is TGCGCCAGCAGCCAAGATCTTTTTGGATTGTCTGGCTACAATGAGCAGTTCTTC. It translates to CASSQDLFGLSGYNEQFF.

A few counts support this clonotype. This chain links TRBV7-9 with TRBJ2-1; D unresolved. Germline CDR1 reads SEHNR; CDR2 reads FQNEAQ (reference sequence). Trimming removed 3 bases at V and 5 bases at J, with 14 bases between. The CDR3 has 15 residues. The CDR3 protein is CASSFGYRDNNEQFF. In DNA form, the CDR3 reads TGTGCCAGCAGCTTTGGTTACAGAGATAACAATGAGCAGTTCTTC.

This clonotype was found many times. The genes are TRBV14 and TRBJ1-2; D gene ambiguous. The germline gives CDR1 SGHDN, CDR2 FVKESK. The V gene lost 4 bases and the J gene lost 3 bases, with 12 bases spanning the gap. The CDR3 has 14 amino acids. CDR3 bases: TGTGCCAGCAGCCTCGCGGCAGACGACTATGGCTACACCTTC. Translated, it gives CASSLAADDYGYTF.

This clonotype came up a few times. V gene TRBV2 combines with J gene TRBJ2-7; D gene unclear. This CDR3 comprises 14 residues. The V end lost 8 bases, the J end lost 0 bases, and 14 bases lay between the germline ends. Per the germline V gene, CDR1 is SNHLY and CDR2 is FYNNEI. The DNA of the CDR3 is TGTGCCAGCGTCTTTTACGAGCACTCCTACGAGCAGTACTTC. This gives the protein CASVFYEHSYEQYF.

Only a few counts were recorded for this clonotype. CDR3 DNA: TGTGCCGGGGACAGGGACGGCACCGGGGAGCTGTTTTTT. It yields the protein CAGDRDGTGELFF. The genes are TRBV6-6 and TRBJ2-2; 9 bases are a match to TRBD1. The CDR3 covers 13 residues. Germline trimming cut 11 bases from V and 4 bases from J; bases unmatched to any gene: 5. Per the germline V gene, CDR1 is MNHNY and CDR2 is SVGAGI (reference sequence).

The chain couples TRBV5-1 to TRBJ2-5, with TRBD2 identical over 8 bases. CDR1 SGHRS and CDR2 YFSETQ come from the germline V gene. The V gene end was trimmed by 0 bases and the J gene end by 3 bases; junction bases not matched to a gene: 4. The CDR3 has 15 residues. In DNA, the CDR3 is TGCGCCAGCAGCTTGGATAGCGGGATTAAAGAGACCCAGTACTTC. It yields the protein CASSLDSGIKETQYF.

J is TRBJ2-1 and V is TRBV5-1; perhaps TRBD1 as D (6 bases). V lost 4 bases, J lost 0 bases, and 17 bases lay in between. Germline V gene lookup returns CDR1 SGHRS and CDR2 YFSETQ. This CDR3 region has 17 residues. In nucleotides, the CDR3 is TGCGCCAGCAGCCCCCGGACAGCCCAAAGCTCCTACAATGAGCAGTTCTTC. It yields the protein CASSPRTAQSSYNEQFF.

This clonotype was counted at least ten times. V is TRBV5-6 and J is TRBJ1-1; D remains unclear. The V gene's germline CDR1 is SGHDT and CDR2 YYEEEE. The length of the CDR3 is 16 residues. V lost 4 bases to trimming and J lost 0 bases, with 16 bases between them. The CDR3 DNA is TGTGCCAGCAGCCTTTACAGTTGGCAGGTGAACACTGAAGCTTTCTTT. This translates into CASSLYSWQVNTEAFF.

The V gene is TRBV9, the J gene TRBJ2-2; 11 bases are shared with TRBD2. Germline CDR1 reads SGDLS; CDR2 reads YYNGEE. J gave up 6 bases and V 5 bases, and 15 bases lay outside the gene matches. This CDR3 has 18 amino acids. CDR3: CASSALAPLAGVAGELFF. DNA of the CDR3: TGTGCCAGCAGTGCTCTAGCCCCACTAGCGGGGGTCGCCGGGGAGCTGTTTTTT.

The chain uses TRBV5-1 and TRBJ1-1, with 7 bases matching TRBD1. The CDR3 is made up of 17 amino acids. Per germline, CDR1 SGHRS and CDR2 YFSETQ. V shed 3 bases, J shed 2 bases, and the junction held 13 bases outside the gene matches. In DNA, the CDR3 is TGCGCCAGCAGCTCAGGTGATTCCGGGACAGCCAACACTGAAGCTTTCTTT. Translating gives CASSSGDSGTANTEAFF.

This clonotype was seen only a few times. The chain is built from TRBV9 and TRBJ2-2; 10 bases line up with TRBD2. J lost 1 base, V lost 4 bases, and 10 bases had no gene match. This CDR3 has 18 amino acids. Looked up from germline, CDR1 is SGDLS and CDR2 is YYNGEE. The CDR3 reads CASSLRAGGIKNTGELFF. Here the CDR3 DNA reads TGTGCCAGCAGCCTCAGAGCGGGAGGGATAAAGAACACCGGGGAGCTGTTTTTT. Full variable domain (missing parts from reference TRBV9 and TRBJ2-2): DSGVTQTPKHLITATGQRVTLRCSPRSGDLSVYWYQQSLDQGLQFLIQYYNGEERAKGNILERFSAQQFPDLHSELNLSSLELGDSALYFCASSLRAGGIKNTGELFFGEGSRLTVL.

The genes are TRBV27 and TRBJ2-7; 7 bases line up with TRBD1. Germline CDR1 MNHEY, CDR2 SMNVEV (reference sequence). V lost 6 bases and J lost 0; bases outside the gene matches: 8. The CDR3 has 15 residues. CDR3 sequence: CASRSRQGISYEQYF. For the CDR3, the DNA is TGTGCCAGCAGGTCTAGACAGGGAATCTCCTACGAGCAGTACTTC.

This sequence joins TRBV15 and TRBJ1-1, with D tentatively TRBD1 (6 bases). This CDR3 spans 14 amino acids. CDR1 and CDR2 (germline): LNHNV, YYDKDF (reference sequence). V lost 1 base and J 8 bases, leaving 14 bases between the germline ends. The CDR3 bases are TGTGCCACCAGCAGAGGCGGGGGGCTTCAGGAAGCTTTCTTT. Its translation: CATSRGGGLQEAFF.

This clonotype was counted only a few times. The J gene is TRBJ2-3, the V gene TRBV5-1; D is undetermined. Trimming took 2 bases from V and 6 from J, leaving 7 bases between them. This CDR3 is 12 amino acids long. Germline V lookup: CDR1 SGHRS, CDR2 YFSETQ. The CDR3 sequence: CASSFSVDTQYF. In DNA, the CDR3 is TGCGCCAGCAGCTTCTCAGTCGATACGCAGTATTTT.

This clonotype was seen only a few times. The chain employs TRBV25-1 and TRBJ2-1, with 10 bases that match TRBD1. The length of the CDR3 is 18 residues. With V trimmed by 1 base and J by 3 bases, 9 bases remained unmatched. CDR1 is MGHDK, CDR2 SYGVNS, per germline. For the CDR3, the DNA is TGTGCCAGCAGTGAATTAAGGGGCGGGACAGGGGACTACAATGAGCAGTTCTTC. This gives the protein CASSELRGGTGDYNEQFF.

This clonotype was recorded a few times. The chain is built from TRBV7-8 and TRBJ2-7; D possibly matches TRBD1 or TRBD2 (5 bases each). The germline CDR1 and CDR2 sequences are SGHVS and FQNEAQ. The CDR3 extends over 17 amino acids. The V end was cut by 6 bases, the J end by 0 bases, with 21 bases between. The CDR3 region has the DNA TGTGCCAGCAGTTTCCCTCTCAGGGAGCGGCACTCCTACGAGCAGTACTTC. Translation gives CASSFPLRERHSYEQYF.

This clonotype has a count of ten or more. V gene TRBV29-1 combines with J gene TRBJ2-1; D might be TRBD2 (6 bases). From germline, CDR1 is SQVTM and CDR2 ANQGSEA. V lost 6 bases and J 7 bases, leaving 13 bases between the germline ends. The CDR3 covers 12 residues. The CDR3 DNA is TGCAGCGTGGGACTCAGCAAAAATGAGCAGTTCTTC. It codes for CSVGLSKNEQFF.

The table lists this clonotype with a few counts. A junction end diverges from the germline sequence, so it may reflect a read error. The chain has TRBV5-1 and TRBJ2-3; 10 bases line up with TRBD1. Germline V gene lookup returns CDR1 SGHRS and CDR2 YFSETQ. CDR3 size: 16 residues. CDR3 sequence: CASSLWTGGSTDTQYF. In DNA, the CDR3 is TGCGCCAGTAGCTTGTGGACAGGGGGTAGCACAGATACGCAGTATTTT.

This clonotype was seen more than once but under ten times. The V and J genes are TRBV9 and TRBJ2-1; TRBD2 matches at 10 bases. V dropped 4 bases and J dropped 4; count of bases not matched to a gene: 8. The germline V gene encodes CDR1 SGDLS and CDR2 YYNGEE. This CDR3 contains 16 residues. The CDR3 loop reads CASSLAGTSVYNEQFF. In DNA, the CDR3 is TGTGCCAGCAGCTTAGCCGGGACTAGCGTATACAATGAGCAGTTCTTC.

This rearrangement joins TRBV18 to TRBJ2-7; D unresolved. The CDR3 contains 14 residues. Per the germline V gene, CDR1 is KGHSH and CDR2 is LQKENI. Trimming left V 1 base short and J 4 bases short, with 11 bases between. CDR3 sequence: CASSPRAGNYEQYF. The CDR3 bases are TGTGCCAGCTCACCACGGGCAGGTAATTACGAGCAGTACTTC.

The chain employs TRBV7-9 and TRBJ2-3; D unclear. The length of the CDR3 is 13 residues. Germline-derived CDR1 and CDR2 are SEHNR and FQNEAQ (reference sequence). The V end lost 5 bases, the J end lost 4 bases, and 10 bases lay between the germline ends. DNA of the CDR3: TGTGCCAGCAGCGCCACCAAGTCAGATACGCAGTATTTT. It yields the protein CASSATKSDTQYF.

The table lists this clonotype with a few counts. The J gene is TRBJ2-7, the V gene TRBV27; D may be TRBD1 (6 bases). V lost 6 bases and J lost 2, with 17 bases in between. The CDR3 contains 15 residues. The V gene's germline CDR1 is MNHEY and CDR2 SMNVEV (reference sequence). In DNA, the CDR3 is TGTGCCAGCAGCAAGACCAGACAGGTCGCCTACGAGCAGTACTTC. Encoded protein: CASSKTRQVAYEQYF.

This chain joins TRBV7-2 and TRBJ2-1; 11 positions agree with TRBD2. The germline gives CDR1 SGHTA, CDR2 FQGNSA. This CDR3 is built from 15 residues. The ends lost 3 bases at V and 4 bases at J; junction bases unmatched: 2. The CDR3 DNA follows: TGTGCCAGCAGCTTGGCTAGCGGGGGGTACAATGAGCAGTTCTTC. It translates to CASSLASGGYNEQFF. The variable domain in full, completed from reference TRBV7-2 and TRBJ2-1, reads GAGVSQSPSNKVTEKGKDVELRCDPISGHTALYWYRQSLGQGLEFLIYFQGNSAPDKSGLPSDRFSAERTGGSVSTLTIQRTQQEDSAVYLCASSLASGGYNEQFFGPGTRLTVL.

This clonotype is deemed medium-sized. CDR3 DNA sequence: TGTGCCAGCAGTTCCCCCATAGCGGGACAAAGCTCCTACGAGCAGTACTTC. Protein sequence: CASSSPIAGQSSYEQYF. The chain recombines TRBV28 with TRBJ2-7, with 8 bases matching TRBD2. The V gene end was trimmed by 4 bases and the J gene end by 0 bases; junction bases not matched to a gene: 11. This CDR3 has 17 amino acids. CDR1 and CDR2 from the germline V gene are MDHEN and SYDVKM.